The clone carrying this T cell receptor beta chain occurred once. The primer mix had 60 Vbeta and 13 Jbeta primers. TCRdb's copy holds only in-frame clones and misses some; the assay was immunoSEQ multiplex PCR. The table records about 190,000 clones, 80% of them present only once. The data are from a study of cytomegalovirus exposure and HLA in healthy donors. V was pared by 2 bases and J by 3 bases, with 4 bases of the junction left unmatched. Germline CDR1 reads MNHNS; CDR2 reads SASEGT. The length of the CDR3 is 14 residues. This receptor was identified in a boy younger than 18 in good health and CMV-seronegative. Sequences were obtained from PBMCs. This rearrangement joins TRBV6-1 to TRBJ2-7; 7 bases are shared with TRBD1. The CDR3 DNA reads TGTGCCAGCAGTGAATGGCGGACAGGCTACGAGCAGTACTTC. Translating gives CASSEWRTGYEQYF.